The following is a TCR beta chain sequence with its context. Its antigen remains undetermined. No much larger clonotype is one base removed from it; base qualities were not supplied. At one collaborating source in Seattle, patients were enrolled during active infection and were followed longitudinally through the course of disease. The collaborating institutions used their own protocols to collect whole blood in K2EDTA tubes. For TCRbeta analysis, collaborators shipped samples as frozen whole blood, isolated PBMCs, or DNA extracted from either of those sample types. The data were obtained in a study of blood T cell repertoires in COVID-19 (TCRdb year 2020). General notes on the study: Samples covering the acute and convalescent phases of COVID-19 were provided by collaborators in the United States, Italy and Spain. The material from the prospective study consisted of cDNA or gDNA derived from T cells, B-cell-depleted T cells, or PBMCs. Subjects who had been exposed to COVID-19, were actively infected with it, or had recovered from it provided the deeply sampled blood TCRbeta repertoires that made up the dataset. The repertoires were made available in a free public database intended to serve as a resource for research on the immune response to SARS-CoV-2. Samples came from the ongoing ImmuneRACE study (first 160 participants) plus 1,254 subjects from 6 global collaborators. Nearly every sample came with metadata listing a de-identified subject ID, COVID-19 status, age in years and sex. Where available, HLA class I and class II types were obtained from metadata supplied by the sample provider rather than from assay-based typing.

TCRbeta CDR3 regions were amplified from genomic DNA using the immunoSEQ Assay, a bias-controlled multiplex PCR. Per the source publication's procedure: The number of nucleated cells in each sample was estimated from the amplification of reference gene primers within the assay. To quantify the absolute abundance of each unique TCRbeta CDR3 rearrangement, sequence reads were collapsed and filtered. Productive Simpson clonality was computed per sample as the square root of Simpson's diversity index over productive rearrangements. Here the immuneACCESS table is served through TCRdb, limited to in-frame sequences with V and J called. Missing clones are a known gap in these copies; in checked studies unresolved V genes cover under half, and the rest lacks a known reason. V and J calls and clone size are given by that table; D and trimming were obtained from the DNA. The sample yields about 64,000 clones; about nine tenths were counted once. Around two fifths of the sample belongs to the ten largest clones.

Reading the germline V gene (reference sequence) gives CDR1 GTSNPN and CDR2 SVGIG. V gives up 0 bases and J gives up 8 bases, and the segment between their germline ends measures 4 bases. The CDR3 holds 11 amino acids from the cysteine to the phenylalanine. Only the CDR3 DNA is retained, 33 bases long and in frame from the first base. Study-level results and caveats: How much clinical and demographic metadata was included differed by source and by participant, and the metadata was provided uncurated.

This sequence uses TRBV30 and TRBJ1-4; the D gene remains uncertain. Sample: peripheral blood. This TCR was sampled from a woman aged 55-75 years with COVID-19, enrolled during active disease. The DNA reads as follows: TGTGCCTGGAGTGTACGGGAAAAACTGTTTTTT. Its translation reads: CAWSVREKLFF.